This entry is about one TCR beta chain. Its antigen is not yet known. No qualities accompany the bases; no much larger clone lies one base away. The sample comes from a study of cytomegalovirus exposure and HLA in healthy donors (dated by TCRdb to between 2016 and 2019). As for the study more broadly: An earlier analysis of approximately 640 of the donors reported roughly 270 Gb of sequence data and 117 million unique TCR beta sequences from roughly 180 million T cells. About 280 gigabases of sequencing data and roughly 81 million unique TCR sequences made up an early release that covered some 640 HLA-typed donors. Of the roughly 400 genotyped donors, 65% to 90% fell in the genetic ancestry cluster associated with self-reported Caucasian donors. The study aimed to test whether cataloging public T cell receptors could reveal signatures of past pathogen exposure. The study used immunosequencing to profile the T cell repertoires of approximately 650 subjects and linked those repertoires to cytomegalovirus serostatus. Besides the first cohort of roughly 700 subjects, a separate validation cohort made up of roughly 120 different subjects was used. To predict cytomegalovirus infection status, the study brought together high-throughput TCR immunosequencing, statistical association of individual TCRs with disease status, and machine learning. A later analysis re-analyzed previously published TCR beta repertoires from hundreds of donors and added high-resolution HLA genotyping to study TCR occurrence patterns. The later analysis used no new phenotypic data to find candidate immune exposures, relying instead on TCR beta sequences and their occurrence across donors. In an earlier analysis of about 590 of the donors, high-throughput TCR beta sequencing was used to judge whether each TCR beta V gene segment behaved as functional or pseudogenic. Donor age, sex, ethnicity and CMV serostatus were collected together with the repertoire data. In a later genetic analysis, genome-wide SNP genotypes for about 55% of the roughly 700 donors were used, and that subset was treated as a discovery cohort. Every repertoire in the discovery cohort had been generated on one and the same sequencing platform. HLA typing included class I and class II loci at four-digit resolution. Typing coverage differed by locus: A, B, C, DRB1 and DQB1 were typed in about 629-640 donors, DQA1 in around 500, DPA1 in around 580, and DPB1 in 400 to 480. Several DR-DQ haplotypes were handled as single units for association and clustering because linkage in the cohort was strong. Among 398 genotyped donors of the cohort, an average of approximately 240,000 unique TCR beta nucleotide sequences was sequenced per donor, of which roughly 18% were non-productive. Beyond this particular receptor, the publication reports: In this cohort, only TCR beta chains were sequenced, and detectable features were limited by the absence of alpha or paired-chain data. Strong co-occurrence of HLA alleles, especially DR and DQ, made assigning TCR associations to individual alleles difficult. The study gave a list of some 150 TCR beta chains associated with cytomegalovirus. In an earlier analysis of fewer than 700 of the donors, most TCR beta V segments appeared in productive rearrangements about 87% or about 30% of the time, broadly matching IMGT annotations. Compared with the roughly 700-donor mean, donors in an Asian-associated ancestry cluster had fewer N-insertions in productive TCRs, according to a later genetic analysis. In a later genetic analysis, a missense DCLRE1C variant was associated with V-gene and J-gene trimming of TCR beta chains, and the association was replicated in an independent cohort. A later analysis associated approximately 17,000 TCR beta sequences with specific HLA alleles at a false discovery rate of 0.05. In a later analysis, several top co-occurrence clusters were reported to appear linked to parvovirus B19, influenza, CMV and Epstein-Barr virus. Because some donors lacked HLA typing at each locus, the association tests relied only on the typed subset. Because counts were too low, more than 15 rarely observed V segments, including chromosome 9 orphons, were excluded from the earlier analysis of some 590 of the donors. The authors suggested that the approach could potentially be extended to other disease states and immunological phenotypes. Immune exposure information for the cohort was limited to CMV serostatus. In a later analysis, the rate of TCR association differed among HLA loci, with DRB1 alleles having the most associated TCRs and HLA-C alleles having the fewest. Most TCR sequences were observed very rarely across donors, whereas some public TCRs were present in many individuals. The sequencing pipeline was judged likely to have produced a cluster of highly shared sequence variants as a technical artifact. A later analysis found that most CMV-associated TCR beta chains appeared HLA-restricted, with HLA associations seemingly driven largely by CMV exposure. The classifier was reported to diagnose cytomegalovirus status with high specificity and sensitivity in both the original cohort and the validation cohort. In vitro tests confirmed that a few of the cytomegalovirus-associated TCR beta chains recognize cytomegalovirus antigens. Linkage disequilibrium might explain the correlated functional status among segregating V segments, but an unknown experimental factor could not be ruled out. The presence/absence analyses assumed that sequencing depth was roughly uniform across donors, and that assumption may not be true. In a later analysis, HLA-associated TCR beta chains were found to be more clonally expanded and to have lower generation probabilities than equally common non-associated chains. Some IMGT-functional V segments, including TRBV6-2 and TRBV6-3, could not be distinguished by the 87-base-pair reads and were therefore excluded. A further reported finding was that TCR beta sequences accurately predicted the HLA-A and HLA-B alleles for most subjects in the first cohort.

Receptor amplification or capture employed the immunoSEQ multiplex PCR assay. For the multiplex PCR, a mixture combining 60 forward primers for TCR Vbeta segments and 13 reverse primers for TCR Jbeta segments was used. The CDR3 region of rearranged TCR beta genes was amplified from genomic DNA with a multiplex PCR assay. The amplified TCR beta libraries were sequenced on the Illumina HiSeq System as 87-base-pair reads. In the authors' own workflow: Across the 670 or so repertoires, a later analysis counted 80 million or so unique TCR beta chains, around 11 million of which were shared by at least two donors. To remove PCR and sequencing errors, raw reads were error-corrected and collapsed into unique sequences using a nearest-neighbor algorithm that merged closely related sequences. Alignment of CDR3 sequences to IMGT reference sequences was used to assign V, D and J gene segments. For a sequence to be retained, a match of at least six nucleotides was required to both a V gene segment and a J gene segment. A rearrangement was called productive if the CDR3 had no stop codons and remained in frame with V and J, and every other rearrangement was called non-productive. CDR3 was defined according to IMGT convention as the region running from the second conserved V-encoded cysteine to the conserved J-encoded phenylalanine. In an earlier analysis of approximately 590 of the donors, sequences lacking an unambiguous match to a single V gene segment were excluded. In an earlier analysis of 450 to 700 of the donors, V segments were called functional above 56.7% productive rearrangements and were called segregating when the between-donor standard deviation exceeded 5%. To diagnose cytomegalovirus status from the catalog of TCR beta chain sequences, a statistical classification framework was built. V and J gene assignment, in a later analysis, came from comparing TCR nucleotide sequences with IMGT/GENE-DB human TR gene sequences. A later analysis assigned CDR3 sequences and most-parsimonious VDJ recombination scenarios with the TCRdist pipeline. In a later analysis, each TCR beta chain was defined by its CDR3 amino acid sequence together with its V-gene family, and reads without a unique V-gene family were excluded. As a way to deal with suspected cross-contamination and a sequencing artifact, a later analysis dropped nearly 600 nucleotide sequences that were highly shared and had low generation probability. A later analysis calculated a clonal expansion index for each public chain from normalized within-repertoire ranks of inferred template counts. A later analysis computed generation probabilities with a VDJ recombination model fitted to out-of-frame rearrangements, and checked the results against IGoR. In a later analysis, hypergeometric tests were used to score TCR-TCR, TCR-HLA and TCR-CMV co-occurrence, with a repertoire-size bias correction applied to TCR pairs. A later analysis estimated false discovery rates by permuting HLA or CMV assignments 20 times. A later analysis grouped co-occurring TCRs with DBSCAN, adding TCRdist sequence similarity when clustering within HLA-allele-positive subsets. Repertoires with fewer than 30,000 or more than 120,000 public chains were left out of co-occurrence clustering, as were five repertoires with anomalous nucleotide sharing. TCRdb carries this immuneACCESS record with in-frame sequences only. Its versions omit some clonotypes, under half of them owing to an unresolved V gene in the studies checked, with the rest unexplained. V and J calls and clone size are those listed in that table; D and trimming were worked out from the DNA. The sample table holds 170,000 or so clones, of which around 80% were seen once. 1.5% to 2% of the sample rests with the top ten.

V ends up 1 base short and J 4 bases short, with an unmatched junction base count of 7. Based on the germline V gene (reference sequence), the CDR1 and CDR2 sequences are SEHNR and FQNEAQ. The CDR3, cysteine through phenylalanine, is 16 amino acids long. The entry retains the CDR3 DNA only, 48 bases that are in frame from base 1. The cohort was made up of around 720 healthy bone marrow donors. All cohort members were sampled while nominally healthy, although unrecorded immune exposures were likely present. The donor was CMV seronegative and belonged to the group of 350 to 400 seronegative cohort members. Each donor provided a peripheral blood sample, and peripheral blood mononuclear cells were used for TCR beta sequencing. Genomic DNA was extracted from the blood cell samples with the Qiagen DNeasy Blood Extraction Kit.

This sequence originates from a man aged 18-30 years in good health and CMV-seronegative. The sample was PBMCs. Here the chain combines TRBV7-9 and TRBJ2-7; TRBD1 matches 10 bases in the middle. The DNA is TGTGCCAGCAGCTTAGAGTCGGGACAGGGGTGGTACGAGCAGTACTTC. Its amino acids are CASSLESGQGWYEQYF.